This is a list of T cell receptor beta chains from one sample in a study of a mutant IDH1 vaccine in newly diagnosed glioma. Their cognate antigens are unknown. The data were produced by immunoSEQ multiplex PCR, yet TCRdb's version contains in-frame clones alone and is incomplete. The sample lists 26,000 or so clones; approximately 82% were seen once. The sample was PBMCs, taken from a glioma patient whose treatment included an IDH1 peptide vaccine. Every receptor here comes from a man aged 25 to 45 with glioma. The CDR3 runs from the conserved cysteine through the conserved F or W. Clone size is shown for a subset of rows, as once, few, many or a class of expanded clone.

CDR3: CASSLAQGGGGEAFF; size: medium-sized; J: TRBJ1-1; V: TRBV5-1
CDR3: CASSPRTGGGSGYTF; size: .; J: TRBJ1-2; V: TRBV9
CDR3: CASSLSSRMNTEAFF; size: .; J: TRBJ1-1; V: TRBV7-9
CDR3: CASSELPTANYGYTF; size: .; J: TRBJ1-2; V: TRBV6-1
CDR3: CASSLGLGGEQYF; size: .; J: TRBJ2-7; V: TRBV5-4
CDR3: CASSLGSGRNQETQYF; size: .; J: TRBJ2-5; V: TRBV5-6
CDR3: CSSGLAGDRYF; size: .; J: TRBJ2-7; V: TRBV29-1
CDR3: CAWRRGQSSGNTIYF; size: few; J: TRBJ1-3; V: TRBV30
CDR3: CASSPAPGGRTEAFF; size: few; J: TRBJ1-1; V: TRBV7-2
CDR3: CAGRHPSGYGYTF; size: .; J: TRBJ1-2; V: TRBV28
CDR3: CASSAQGAAIYGYTF; size: .; J: TRBJ1-2; V: TRBV6-1
CDR3: CASRRQGGTDTQYF; size: .; J: TRBJ2-3; V: TRBV7-3
CDR3: CASSTGQGPATNEKLFF; size: .; J: TRBJ1-4; V: TRBV19
CDR3: CASSSLGQVQSQETQYF; size: .; J: TRBJ2-5; V: TRBV5-4
CDR3: CASSYSRGHSTDTQYF; size: .; J: TRBJ2-3; V: TRBV6-6
CDR3: CASGIGRASDEQYF; size: .; J: TRBJ2-7; V: TRBV19
CDR3: CASSPPSSPDTQYF; size: .; J: TRBJ2-3; V: TRBV18
CDR3: CASSYSSGSPEAFF; size: .; J: TRBJ1-1; V: TRBV6-6
CDR3: CASSATPSGRATDTQYF; size: .; J: TRBJ2-3; V: TRBV5-1
CDR3: CASSLEQINEKLFF; size: .; J: TRBJ1-4; V: TRBV7-9
CDR3: CASSLGLASGLAGELFF; size: once; J: TRBJ2-2; V: TRBV13
CDR3: CASSLDGVGNTIYF; size: .; J: TRBJ1-3; V: TRBV5-5
CDR3: CASSVGGAPSIQETQYF; size: .; J: TRBJ2-5; V: TRBV5-4
CDR3: CASSALAGGQSGELFF; size: few; J: TRBJ2-2; V: TRBV9